Listed below are T cell receptor beta chains from one sample, sequenced in a study of regulatory T cells in long-lasting Graves disease. MiXCR, applied by TCRdb to the multiplex PCR reads, yields one record per CDR3 protein. The sample has about 660,000 distinct CDR3 sequences, 30% seen once; the top ten hold under 55%. Sequenced here: peripheral blood mononuclear cells (PBMCs), sampled when the disease was refractory, from a patient treated with antithyroid drugs. The receptors derive from a female donor with Graves disease. The CDR3 runs from the conserved cysteine through the conserved F or W. Fields, in order: D gene, J gene, V gene, clone size, CDR3 DNA, CDR3 protein. D genes are given only for firm matches. Clone size appears in some rows only: once, few, many, or a class for an expanded clone.

d_gene: .; j_gene: TRBJ1-1; v_gene: TRBV12-3/TRBV12-4; abundance: many; CDR3nt: TGTGCCAGCAGTTTACACGGACGGACGAACACTGAAGCTTTCTTT; CDR3aa: CASSLHGRTNTEAFF
d_gene: .; j_gene: TRBJ1-5; v_gene: TRBV7-2; abundance: .; CDR3nt: TGTGCCAGCAGCTTAATCCAGGGACTCCAGCCCCAGCATTTT; CDR3aa: CASSLIQGLQPQHF
d_gene: .; j_gene: TRBJ1-1; v_gene: TRBV7-9; abundance: few; CDR3nt: TGTGCCAGCAGCCCCGGGGTGGTGATGGAGAACACTGAAGCTTTCTTT; CDR3aa: CASSPGVVMENTEAFF
d_gene: TRBD1; j_gene: TRBJ1-2; v_gene: TRBV6-1; abundance: many; CDR3nt: TGTGCCAGCAGTGACAGGGGGCGCGACTATGGCTACACCTTC; CDR3aa: CASSDRGRDYGYTF
d_gene: TRBD1; j_gene: TRBJ1-1; v_gene: TRBV9; abundance: many; CDR3nt: TGTGCCAGCGGGAAGACAGGGGATCGCGCTGAAGCTTTCTTT; CDR3aa: CASGKTGDRAEAFF
d_gene: .; j_gene: TRBJ1-5; v_gene: TRBV20-1; abundance: .; CDR3nt: TGCAGTGCCATCCCAGGGGTTGGGCAGCCCCAGCATTTT; CDR3aa: CSAIPGVGQPQHF
d_gene: .; j_gene: TRBJ2-7; v_gene: TRBV11-2; abundance: few; CDR3nt: TGTGCCAGCAGCTTACAGGGGATGTCGGGGGACGAGCAGTACTTC; CDR3aa: CASSLQGMSGDEQYF
d_gene: .; j_gene: TRBJ2-5; v_gene: TRBV11-2; abundance: .; CDR3nt: TGTGCCAGCAGCGCCCCAGGGGCCCCGTTGACCCAGTACTTC; CDR3aa: CASSAPGAPLTQYF
d_gene: .; j_gene: TRBJ2-5; v_gene: TRBV11-2; abundance: many; CDR3nt: TGTGCCAGCAGCCCCCCATTTGGCCAAGAGACCCAGTACTTC; CDR3aa: CASSPPFGQETQYF
d_gene: .; j_gene: TRBJ2-7; v_gene: TRBV15; abundance: many; CDR3nt: TGTGCCACCAGCAGAGATGTTACGGGGTCCTCCTACGAGCAGTACTTC; CDR3aa: CATSRDVTGSSYEQYF